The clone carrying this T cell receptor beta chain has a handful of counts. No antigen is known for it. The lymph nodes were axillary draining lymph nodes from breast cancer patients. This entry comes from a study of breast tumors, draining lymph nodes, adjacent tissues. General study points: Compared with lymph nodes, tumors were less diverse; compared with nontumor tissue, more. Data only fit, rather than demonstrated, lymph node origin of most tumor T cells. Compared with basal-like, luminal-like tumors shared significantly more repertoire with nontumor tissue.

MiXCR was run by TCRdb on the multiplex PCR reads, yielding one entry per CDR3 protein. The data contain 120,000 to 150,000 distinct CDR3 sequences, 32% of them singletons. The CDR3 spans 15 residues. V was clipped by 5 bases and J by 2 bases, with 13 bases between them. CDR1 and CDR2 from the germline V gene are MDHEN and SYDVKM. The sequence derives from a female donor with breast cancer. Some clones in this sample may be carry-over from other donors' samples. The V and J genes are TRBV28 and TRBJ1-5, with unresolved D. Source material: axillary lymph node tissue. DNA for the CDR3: TGTGCCAGCAGTCCCTCGGGGTCTCGCAATCAGCCCCAGCATTTT. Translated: CASSPSGSRNQPQHF.